The 18 T cell receptor beta chains below were found in one sample sequenced in a study of cytomegalovirus exposure and HLA in healthy donors. Researchers ran the PCR with 60 Vbeta and 13 Jbeta primers. Profiling relied on immunoSEQ multiplex PCR, and the TCRdb table lists in-frame clones only, not all of them. The table has about 100,000 clones, under 85% seen once; the top ten hold approximately 4.2%. The specimen sequenced was PBMCs. All receptors come from a male donor in good health and CMV-seronegative.

The count of this clone is one. This rearrangement joins TRBV6-6 to TRBJ1-5; D is perhaps TRBD1 (6 bases). The germline V gene encodes CDR1 MNHNY and CDR2 SVGAGI (reference sequence). The CDR3 covers 14 residues. V was shortened by 7 bases and J by 7 bases, with 17 bases between the two germline ends. The CDR3: CASTTREGGQPQHF. CDR3 nucleotide sequence: TGTGCCAGCACCACCAGGGAGGGGGGGCAGCCCCAGCATTTT.

This rearrangement joins TRBV6-5 to TRBJ2-5; D is possibly TRBD2 (6 bases). Germline loops: CDR1 MNHEY, CDR2 SVGAGI. Trimming removed 7 bases from V and 8 bases from J, with 23 bases in between. This CDR3 has 15 amino acids. This CDR3 reads CASNWGVGSLATQYF. CDR3 coding DNA: TGTGCCAGCAACTGGGGGGTGGGTTCCCTCGCCACCCAGTACTTC.

The CDR3 DNA is TGTGCCAGCTCACTCGGGACACCCCGGGACGAGCAGTACTTC. It yields the protein CASSLGTPRDEQYF. This chain joins TRBV18 and TRBJ2-7; D might be TRBD1 (6 bases). In germline, CDR1 is KGHSH, CDR2 LQKENI. The CDR3 has 14 amino acids. With 4 bases removed from V and 5 bases from J, the gap between germline ends came to 15 bases.

This chain joins TRBV6-1 and TRBJ1-5; TRBD1 aligns across 8 bases. V shed 5 bases, J shed 0 bases, and the junction held 15 bases outside the gene matches. The CDR3 contains 19 residues. From germline, CDR1 is MNHNS and CDR2 SASEGT. CDR3 region: CASSKDRGLGAYSNQPQHF. The DNA of the CDR3 is TGTGCCAGCAGTAAAGACAGGGGCCTCGGCGCTTATAGCAATCAGCCCCAGCATTTT.

J is TRBJ2-1 and V is TRBV5-1, with 14 bases that match TRBD2. Germline V gene lookup returns CDR1 SGHRS and CDR2 YFSETQ. V lost 4 bases and J lost 1; bases outside the gene matches: 13. This CDR3 is 20 amino acids long. CDR3 sequence (DNA): TGCGCCAGCAGCCTTAAGGGACTAGCGGGAGTGATCGCTTCCTACAATGAGCAGTTCTTC. Its translation is CASSLKGLAGVIASYNEQFF.

This clone has only a few counts. CDR3 sequence reads: CASSPRAGVNEQFF. As DNA, the CDR3 is TGTGCCAGCAGCCCTAGGGCGGGAGTGAATGAGCAGTTCTTC. The J gene is TRBJ2-1, the V gene TRBV9; 7 nucleotides match TRBD2. V lost 4 bases and J lost 7; bases outside the gene matches: 8. The CDR3 covers 14 residues. Germline V gene sequence: CDR1 SGDLS, CDR2 YYNGEE.

The chain's CDR3 is CASKAWTAATDTQYF. CDR3 sequence (DNA): TGCGCCAGCAAAGCTTGGACAGCCGCCACAGATACGCAGTATTTT. The chain links TRBV5-1 to TRBJ2-3; D is possibly TRBD1 (6 bases). V lost 6 bases and J lost 2, with 16 bases in between. CDR3 length: 15 amino acids. Germline loops: CDR1 SGHRS, CDR2 YFSETQ.

This chain joins TRBV18 and TRBJ1-1; 7 nucleotides match TRBD1. The CDR3 is 13 residues long. With 5 bases clipped from V and 6 bases from J, the junction kept 6 bases outside the gene matches. Germline V lookup: CDR1 KGHSH, CDR2 LQKENI. In nucleotides, the CDR3 is TGTGCCAGCTCAACTTCCGGGACAGCTGAAGCTTTCTTT. Its translation is CASSTSGTAEAFF.

The chain is built from TRBV5-6 and TRBJ1-2; 10 bases agree with TRBD1. Germline V gene sequence: CDR1 SGHDT, CDR2 YYEEEE. The CDR3 consists of 15 residues. J gave up 5 bases and V 5 bases, and 9 bases lay outside the gene matches. Written as DNA, the CDR3 is TGTGCCAGCAGACCAAAACCGGGACAGGGGTATGGCTACACCTTC. This sequence encodes CASRPKPGQGYGYTF.

This chain links TRBV4-1 with TRBJ2-7; tentative D call: TRBD2 (6 bases). The CDR3 extends over 14 amino acids. Trimming stripped 4 bases from V and 1 base from J, with 11 bases between. CDR1 is MGHRA and CDR2 is YSYEKL in the germline V gene. The CDR3 nucleotides are TGCGCCAGCAGCCCGCCGGGAGAATCCTACGAGCAGTACTTC. This encodes CASSPPGESYEQYF.

The J gene is TRBJ2-2, the V gene TRBV7-7; no firm D call. The CDR3 sequence is 15 residues long. Between the trimmed V and J ends, which lost 1 base and 4 bases, there was a span of 10 bases. In germline, CDR1 is SSHAT, CDR2 FNYEAQ (reference sequence). CDR3 bases: TGTGCCAGCAGCTTAGGCGGTCCCTCCACCGGGGAGCTGTTTTTT. Protein sequence: CASSLGGPSTGELFF.

The chain recombines TRBV5-6 with TRBJ1-6; TRBD1 matches at 7 bases. Germline loops: CDR1 SGHDT, CDR2 YYEEEE. Trimming took 0 bases from V and 5 from J; bases not matched to a gene: 2. The CDR3 is 15 amino acids. This CDR3 reads CASSLDRGHNSPLHF. The DNA for the CDR3 is TGTGCCAGCAGCTTGGACAGGGGTCATAATTCACCCCTCCACTTT.

V is TRBV9 and J is TRBJ2-3, with 8 bases that match TRBD2. CDR3 length: 16 amino acids. Germline CDR1 SGDLS, CDR2 YYNGEE. The V and J ends lost 0 bases and 3 bases, in that order; junction bases with no gene match: 6. CDR3 bases: TGTGCCAGCAGCGTAGGTTCCAGCGGGAGTACAGATACGCAGTATTTT. It codes for CASSVGSSGSTDTQYF.

The V and J genes are TRBV2 and TRBJ2-2; TRBD2 matches 8 bases. The length of the CDR3 is 14 residues. The junction had 1 base not matched to a gene; V was cut back by 7 bases and J by 0 bases. Germline V CDR1 and CDR2: SNHLY, FYNNEI. This chain's CDR3 is CASTGLANTGELFF. The CDR3 DNA reads TGTGCCAGCACGGGACTAGCGAACACCGGGGAGCTGTTTTTT.

The chain links TRBV7-6 to TRBJ2-7, with D perhaps matching TRBD1 (5 bases). This CDR3 is 14 amino acids long. V was cut by 1 base and J by 5 bases, with 12 bases left in between. CDR1 SGHVS and CDR2 FNYEAQ come from the germline V gene. CDR3 coding DNA: TGTGCCAGCAGCTTAGGAGGCAGGGCTGACGAGCAGTACTTC. Protein sequence: CASSLGGRADEQYF.

This clone showed up just once. The chain combines TRBV28 with TRBJ1-2, with D tentatively TRBD1 (6 bases). V gave up 5 bases and J gave up 3 bases, with 19 bases separating them. Per germline, CDR1 MDHEN and CDR2 SYDVKM. CDR3 length: 16 amino acids. In DNA form, the CDR3 reads TGTGCCAGCAGTGCAATGGGACAAACCTATGACTATGGCTACACCTTC. Residues: CASSAMGQTYDYGYTF.

The chain recombines TRBV11-1 with TRBJ1-1; no clear D gene. CDR3 size: 13 residues. Germline CDR1 is SGHAT and CDR2 is FQDESV (reference sequence). Trimming took off 3 bases at V and 10 bases at J, with 15 bases between the two ends. In DNA form, the CDR3 reads TGTGCCAGCAGCTTGAAACGATTCGGAGCAGCTTTCTTT. It specifies CASSLKRFGAAFF. The variable domain in full, with the rest retrieved from reference TRBV11-1 and TRBJ1-1, is EAEVAQSPRYKITEKSQAVAFWCDPISGHATLYWYRQILGQGPELLVQFQDESVVDDSQLPKDRFSAERLKGVDSTLKIQPAELGDSAMYLCASSLKRFGAAFFGQGTRLTVV.

This clone appeared a single time. The CDR3 loop is CASSLEGARAGYTF. CDR3 DNA sequence: TGTGCCAGCAGCTTGGAAGGGGCTAGGGCTGGCTACACCTTC. The V call is TRBV5-4, the J call TRBJ1-2; D might be TRBD1 (5 bases). This CDR3 has 14 amino acids. Per germline, CDR1 SGHNT and CDR2 YYREEE (reference sequence). Trimming shortened V by 0 bases and J by 7 bases, and 13 bases separated the two germline ends.